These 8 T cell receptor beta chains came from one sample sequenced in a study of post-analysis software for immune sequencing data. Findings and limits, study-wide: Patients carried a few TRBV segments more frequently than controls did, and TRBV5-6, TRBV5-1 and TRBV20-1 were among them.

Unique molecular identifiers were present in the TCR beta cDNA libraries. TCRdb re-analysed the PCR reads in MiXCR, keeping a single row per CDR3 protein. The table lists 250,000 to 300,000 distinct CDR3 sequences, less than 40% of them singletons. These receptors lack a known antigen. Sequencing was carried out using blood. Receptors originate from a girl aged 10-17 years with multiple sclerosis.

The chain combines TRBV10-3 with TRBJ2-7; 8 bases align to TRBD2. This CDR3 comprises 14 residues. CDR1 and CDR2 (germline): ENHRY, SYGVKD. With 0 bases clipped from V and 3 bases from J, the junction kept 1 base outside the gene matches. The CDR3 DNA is TGTGCCATCAGTGAGTCCGGGACTAGCTACGAGCAGTACTTC. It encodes CAISESGTSYEQYF.

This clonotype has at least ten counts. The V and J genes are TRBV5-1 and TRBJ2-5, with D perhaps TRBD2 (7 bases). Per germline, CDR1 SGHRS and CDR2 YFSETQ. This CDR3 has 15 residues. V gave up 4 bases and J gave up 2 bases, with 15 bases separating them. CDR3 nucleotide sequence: TGCGCCAGCAGCCCGAGCGGGACACCACAAGAGACCCAGTACTTC. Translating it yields CASSPSGTPQETQYF.

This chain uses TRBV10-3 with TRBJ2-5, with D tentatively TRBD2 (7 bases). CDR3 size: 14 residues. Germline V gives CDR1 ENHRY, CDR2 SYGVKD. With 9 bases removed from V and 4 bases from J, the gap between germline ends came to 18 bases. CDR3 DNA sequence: TGTGCCATTAGGACTGGGGGGGCGCGAGAGACCCAGTACTTC. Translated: CAIRTGGARETQYF.

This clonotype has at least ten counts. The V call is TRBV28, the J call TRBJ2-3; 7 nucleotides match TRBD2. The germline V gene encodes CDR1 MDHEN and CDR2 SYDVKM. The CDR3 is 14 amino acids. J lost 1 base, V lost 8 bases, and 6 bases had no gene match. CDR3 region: CASPPSGGTDTQYF. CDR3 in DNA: TGTGCCAGCCCCCCAAGCGGGGGCACAGATACGCAGTATTTT.

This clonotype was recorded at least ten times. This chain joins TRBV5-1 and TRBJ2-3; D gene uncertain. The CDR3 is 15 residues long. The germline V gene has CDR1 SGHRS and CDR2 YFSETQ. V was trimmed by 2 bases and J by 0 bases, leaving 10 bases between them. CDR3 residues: CASSFSDTSTDTQYF. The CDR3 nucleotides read TGCGCCAGCAGCTTTAGTGATACTAGCACAGATACGCAGTATTTT.

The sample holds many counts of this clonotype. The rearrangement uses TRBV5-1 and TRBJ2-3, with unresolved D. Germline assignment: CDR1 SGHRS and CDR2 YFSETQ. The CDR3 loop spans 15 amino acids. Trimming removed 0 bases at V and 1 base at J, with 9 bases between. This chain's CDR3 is CASSLVQKGTDTQYF. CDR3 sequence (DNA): TGCGCCAGCAGCTTGGTCCAGAAGGGCACAGATACGCAGTATTTT.

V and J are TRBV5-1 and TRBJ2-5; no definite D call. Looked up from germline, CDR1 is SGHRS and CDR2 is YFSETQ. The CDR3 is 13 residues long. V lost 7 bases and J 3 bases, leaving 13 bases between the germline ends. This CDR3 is CASARVLEETQYF. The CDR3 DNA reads TGCGCCAGCGCCAGAGTCCTGGAAGAGACCCAGTACTTC.

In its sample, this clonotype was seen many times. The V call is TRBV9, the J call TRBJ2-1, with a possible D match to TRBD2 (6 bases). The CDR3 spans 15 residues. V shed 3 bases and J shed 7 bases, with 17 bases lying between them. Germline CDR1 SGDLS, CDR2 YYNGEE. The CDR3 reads CASSGGTLGENEQFF. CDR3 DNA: TGTGCCAGCAGCGGCGGGACTTTGGGTGAGAATGAGCAGTTCTTC.